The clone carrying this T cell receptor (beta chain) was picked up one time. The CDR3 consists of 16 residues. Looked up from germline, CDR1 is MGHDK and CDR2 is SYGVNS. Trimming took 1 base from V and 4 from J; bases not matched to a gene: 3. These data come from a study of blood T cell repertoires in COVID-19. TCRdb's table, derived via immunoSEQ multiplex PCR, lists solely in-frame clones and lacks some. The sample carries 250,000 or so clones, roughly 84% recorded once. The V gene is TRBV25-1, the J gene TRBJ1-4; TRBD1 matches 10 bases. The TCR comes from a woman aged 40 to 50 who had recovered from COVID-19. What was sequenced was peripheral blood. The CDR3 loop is CASSELGQGFNEKLFF. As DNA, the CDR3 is TGTGCCAGCAGTGAATTGGGACAGGGGTTTAATGAAAAACTGTTTTTT.